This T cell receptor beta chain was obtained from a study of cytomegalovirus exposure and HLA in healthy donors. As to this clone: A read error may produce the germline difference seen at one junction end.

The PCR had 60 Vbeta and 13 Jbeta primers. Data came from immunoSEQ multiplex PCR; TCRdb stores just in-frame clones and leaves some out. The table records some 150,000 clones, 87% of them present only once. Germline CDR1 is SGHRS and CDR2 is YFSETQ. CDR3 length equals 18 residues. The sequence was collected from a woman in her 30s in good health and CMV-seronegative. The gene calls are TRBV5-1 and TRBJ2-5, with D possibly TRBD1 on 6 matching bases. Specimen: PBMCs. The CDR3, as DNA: TGCGCCAGCAACTTGGGCTCACAGACGACAGGCGACCAAGAGACCCAGTACTTC. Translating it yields CASNLGSQTTGDQETQYF.